The 11 T cell receptor beta chains below come from one sample, sequenced in a study of blood T cells in healthy people across ages. Then a second PCR, running about 7 to 11 cycles, was carried out with a sample-barcoded 5' primer and a J-beta primer mix. In TCRdb, the 5' RACE reads were re-called with MiXCR into one record per CDR3 protein. The sample lists 800,000 or so distinct CDR3 sequences, around two thirds occurring once. Sequencing was performed on blood. These receptors were obtained from a man aged 25 to 40 in good health.

V gene TRBV6-6 combines with J gene TRBJ2-2, with D possibly being TRBD1 or TRBD2 (5 bases each). Trimming removed 4 bases at V and 0 bases at J, with 12 bases between. This CDR3 is 16 amino acids long. The germline V gene encodes CDR1 MNHNY and CDR2 SVGAGI (reference sequence). CDR3 sequence: CASSSPRGANTGELFF. The CDR3 DNA sequence: TGTGCCAGCAGTTCCCCCAGAGGGGCGAACACCGGGGAGCTGTTTTTT.

This clonotype was seen only a few times. Relative to the germline gene, one junction end is altered; a read error may explain this. The rearrangement joins TRBV27 to TRBJ2-5; D may be TRBD1 (6 bases). The CDR3 sequence is 15 residues long. Germline assignment: CDR1 MNHEY and CDR2 SMNVEV (reference sequence). The CDR3 is CASSLSRQVQETQYF. As DNA, the CDR3 is TGTGCCAGCAGTCTATCCCGACAGGTACAAGAGACCCAGTACTTC.

The genes are TRBV10-3 and TRBJ2-1, with D tentatively TRBD2 (6 bases). This CDR3 region has 13 residues. Germline assignment: CDR1 ENHRY and CDR2 SYGVKD. V dropped 4 bases and J dropped 9 bases, with 13 bases sitting between them. The CDR3 DNA reads as TGTGCCATCAGTGTCGGGACTCCGGGTGAGCAGTTCTTC. It translates to CAISVGTPGEQFF.

This chain connects TRBV5-4 to TRBJ2-5; TRBD2 is a possible D gene (6 bases). The end of the DNA is better explained by TRBJ2-7, so the J call may be wrong. This CDR3 has 13 residues. Germline loops: CDR1 SGHNT, CDR2 YYREEE (reference sequence). The CDR3 DNA sequence: TGTGCCAGCAGCGACGGGACTTTTTACGAGCAGTACTTC. Residues: CASSDGTFYEQYF.

This chain links TRBV20-1 with TRBJ2-6; D unresolved. The CDR3 runs 15 residues. Trimming took 3 bases from V and 0 from J, leaving 9 bases between them. From germline, CDR1 is DFQATT and CDR2 SNEGSKA (reference sequence). CDR3 coding DNA: TGCAGTGCTAGCCCCCAGCTCTCTGGGGCCAACGTCCTGACTTTC. It encodes CSASPQLSGANVLTF.

The J gene is TRBJ2-7, the V gene TRBV6-2 or TRBV6-3, with D uncertain. The length of the CDR3 is 13 residues. The V and J ends lost 6 bases and 6 bases respectively, with 15 bases between them. Per the germline V gene, CDR1 is MNHEY and CDR2 is SVGEGT. The CDR3 bases are TGTGCCAGCAGCCAAGCCAGCCCCTCCGAGCAGTACTTC. Translating it yields CASSQASPSEQYF.

This clonotype was picked up a small number of times. CDR3 protein: CPASGASSYNEQFF. The CDR3 coding sequence is TGCCCTGCTAGCGGGGCAAGCTCCTACAATGAGCAGTTCTTC. The genes are TRBV29-1 and TRBJ2-1; TRBD2 aligns across 9 bases. The CDR3 has 14 amino acids. From germline, CDR1 is SQVTM and CDR2 ANQGSEA.

The chain links TRBV9 to TRBJ2-7, with 11 positions matching TRBD1. The V and J ends lost 2 bases and 6 bases, in that order; junction bases with no gene match: 7. This CDR3 comprises 15 residues. Germline CDR1 reads SGDLS; CDR2 reads YYNGEE. CDR3 sequence reads: CASSVGTGGRGEQYF. The CDR3 coding sequence is TGTGCCAGCAGCGTTGGGACAGGGGGGAGAGGCGAGCAGTACTTC.

The rearrangement joins TRBV6-2 or TRBV6-3 to TRBJ1-1; D unclear. The CDR3 covers 14 residues. Per the germline V gene, CDR1 is MNHEY and CDR2 is SVGEGT. V was pared by 3 bases and J by 4 bases, with 12 bases between. The CDR3 region is CASSYGVMGTEAFF. The CDR3 bases are TGTGCCAGCAGTTATGGGGTCATGGGCACTGAAGCTTTCTTT.

The V and J genes are TRBV6-5 and TRBJ2-5; D is perhaps TRBD1 or TRBD2 (5 bases each). Trimming pared 2 bases from V and 11 bases from J, leaving 15 bases between. This CDR3 spans 13 amino acids. Per the germline V gene, CDR1 is MNHEY and CDR2 is SVGAGI. For the CDR3, the DNA is TGTGCCAGCAGTTACCCTGGGACGGGTGAGCAGTACTTC. Protein: CASSYPGTGEQYF.

The chain carries TRBV20-1 and TRBJ2-3; D unresolved. The CDR3 has 13 amino acids. Germline V lookup: CDR1 DFQATT, CDR2 SNEGSKA (reference sequence). Deletions cut 3 bases from V and 1 base from J, with 8 bases between. The CDR3 DNA reads as TGCAGTGCTAGTCGGTCGGGCACAGATACGCAGTATTTT. Its protein product is CSASRSGTDTQYF.